Detailed here is one TCR beta chain. Its binding antigen is unknown. Per-base quality was not reported, and no clone a single base away is much larger than it. Genomic DNA was extracted with the Qiagen DNeasy kit from unsorted PBMCs and from negatively selected CD4+ and CD8+ fractions. Amplification of TCR beta CDR3 regions was done by immunoSEQ multiplex PCR with primers that anneal to V and J segments. A synthetic immune receptor repertoire was used to minimize amplification bias, and any remaining bias was removed computationally after sequencing. The authors' analysis ran thus. Custom Python scripts were used to quantify repertoire diversity as the Shannon entropy index. The unsorted, CD4+ and CD8+ repertoires were each analyzed separately, with the exception of combined analyses, where CD4+ and CD8+ sequences were merged in silico. Clonal expansion was defined as a frequency increase of at least 2-fold after treatment compared with C1D1, and clones undetected at baseline were assigned a pseudocount of 0.5. Singleton clones were defined as clones with 0 or 1 copy at C1D1, and non-singleton clones were defined as clones with 2 or more copies. Clones expanded in unsorted samples were labelled as CD4+, CD8+ or unknown by matching protein sequences in sorted samples from the same patient. Wilcoxon tests on paired samples were used to test diversity changes from C1D1 to C4D1. As stored in TCRdb, this immuneACCESS dataset retains in-frame rearrangements with V and J assigned. A fraction of the clones does not appear; measured against another copy, unresolved V genes explain less than half of the discrepancy, and the remainder lacks a known reason. Clone size and the V and J calls come from that table; the DNA yielded D and trimming. Present in this sample are fewer than 45,000 clones, around two thirds of which were seen just once. Jointly, the top ten make up approximately 2.8% of the sample.

These data are taken from a study of PD-1 blockade in classical Hodgkin lymphoma (dated by TCRdb to 2020 to 2021). Regarding the complete study: Nivolumab dosing was 3 mg/kg intravenously every 2 weeks, continuing until either disease progression or unacceptable toxicity. The study used TCR beta sequencing and CyTOF to define a peripheral blood immune signature of response to PD-1 blockade in classical Hodgkin lymphoma. Overall results and qualifications from the work: The study covered only a single clinical trial cohort, and the causes of the repertoire differences, possibly disease activity or prior therapy, were still not defined. Patients starting nivolumab less than 1 year after ASCT had lower diversity and were excluded from later analyses to avoid confounding by immune reconstitution. Baseline diversity similar to that of newly diagnosed patients was observed in trial patients achieving complete response, whereas significantly lower diversity was observed in partial responders and progressors. By C4D1, a significant rise was seen in CD4+ TCR diversity but not in CD8+ TCR diversity (p=0.0027 vs p=0.16), and the rise was most apparent among complete responders (p=0.02). Newly diagnosed patients were reported to have lower baseline TCR diversity than healthy donors, and relapsed/refractory patients were reported to have lower baseline TCR diversity still.

Taken with the paper, the label for time point translates to: cycle 4 day 1 (C4D1), after six to seven weeks of nivolumab. Every trial patient had relapsed after autologous stem cell transplantation, and cohorts A, B and C differed in prior brentuximab vedotin exposure. The trial cohort was composed of 56 patients with relapsed/refractory classical Hodgkin lymphoma, for whom complete response, partial response or progressive disease was recorded as best overall response. Trial patients were treated with single-agent nivolumab in the multi-cohort phase II CheckMate 205 trial. An independent review committee assessed best overall response by applying the 2007 International Working Group response criteria. Trial PBMCs were obtained immediately prior to nivolumab initiation (C1D1) and on therapy at cycle 2 day 1 and cycle 4 day 1. After peripheral blood was drawn into 8 mL Vacutainer Cell Preparation Tubes, PBMCs were isolated by centrifugation and then cryopreserved.

The material sequenced was peripheral blood mononuclear cells (PBMCs), taken before the fourth cycle of nivolumab. The TCR originated in a human donor with classical Hodgkin lymphoma.

CDR3 region: CASSFETGGMNEQFF. The DNA sequence reads TGTGCCAGCAGCTTTGAGACAGGGGGCATGAATGAGCAGTTCTTC. The chain links TRBV5-5 with TRBJ2-1; 10 central bases correspond to TRBD1. CDR3 length: 15 amino acids, cysteine to phenylalanine. The DNA shown is the 45-base CDR3, in frame from base 1. The germline V gene (reference sequence) sets CDR1 to SGHKS and CDR2 to YYEKEE. Trimming leaves V shorter by 2 bases and J shorter by 7 bases, with the junction holding 6 bases beyond the gene matches.